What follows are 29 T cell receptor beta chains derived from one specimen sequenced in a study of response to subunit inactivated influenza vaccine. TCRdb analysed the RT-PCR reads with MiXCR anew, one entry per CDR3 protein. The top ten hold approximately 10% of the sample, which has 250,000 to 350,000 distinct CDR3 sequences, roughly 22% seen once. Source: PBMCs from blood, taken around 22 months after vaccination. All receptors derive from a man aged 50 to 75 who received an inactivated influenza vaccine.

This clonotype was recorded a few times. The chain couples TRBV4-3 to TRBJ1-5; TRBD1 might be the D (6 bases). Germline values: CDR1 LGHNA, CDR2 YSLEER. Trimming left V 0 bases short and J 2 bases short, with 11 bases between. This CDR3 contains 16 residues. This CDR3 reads CASSQDWGAGNQPQHF. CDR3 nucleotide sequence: TGCGCCAGCAGCCAAGATTGGGGGGCTGGCAATCAGCCCCAGCATTTT.

CDR3 region: CASSPRQGRYTEAFF. CDR3 coding DNA: TGTGCCAGCAGTCCGAGACAGGGGAGATATACTGAAGCTTTCTTT. The chain uses TRBV12-3 or TRBV12-4 and TRBJ1-1; 8 bases are shared with TRBD1. Germline trimming cut 5 bases from V and 5 bases from J; bases unmatched to any gene: 10. This CDR3 spans 15 amino acids.

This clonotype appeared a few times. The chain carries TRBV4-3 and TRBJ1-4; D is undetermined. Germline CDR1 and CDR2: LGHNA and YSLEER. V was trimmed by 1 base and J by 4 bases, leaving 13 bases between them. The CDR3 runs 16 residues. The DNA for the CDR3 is TGCGCCAGCAGCCAAGCCTCCAGAGGGATTAATGAAAAACTGTTTTTT. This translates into CASSQASRGINEKLFF.

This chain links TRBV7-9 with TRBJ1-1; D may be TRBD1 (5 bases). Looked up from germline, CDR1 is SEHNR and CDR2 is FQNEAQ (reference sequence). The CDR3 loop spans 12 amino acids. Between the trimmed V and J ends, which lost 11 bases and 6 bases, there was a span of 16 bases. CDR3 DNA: TGTGCCGGGGCCCCTCGATTAGCTGAAGCTTTCTTT. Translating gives CAGAPRLAEAFF.

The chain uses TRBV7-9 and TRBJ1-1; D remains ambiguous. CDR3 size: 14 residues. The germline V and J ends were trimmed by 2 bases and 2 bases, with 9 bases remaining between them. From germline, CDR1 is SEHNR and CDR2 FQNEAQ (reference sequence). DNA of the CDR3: TGTGCCAGCAGCTTATTGGTCGTAAACACTGAAGCTTTCTTT. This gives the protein CASSLLVVNTEAFF. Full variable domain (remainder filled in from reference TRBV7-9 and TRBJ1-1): DTGVSQNPRHKITKRGQNVTFRCDPISEHNRLYWYRQTLGQGPEFLTYFQNEAQLEKSRLLSDRFSAERPKGSFSTLEIQRTEQGDSAMYLCASSLLVVNTEAFFGQGTRLTVV.

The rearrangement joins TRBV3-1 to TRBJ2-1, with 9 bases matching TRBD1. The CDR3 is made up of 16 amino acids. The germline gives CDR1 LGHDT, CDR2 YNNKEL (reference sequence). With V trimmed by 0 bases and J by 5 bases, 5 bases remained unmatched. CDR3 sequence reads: CASSQDRRTGDNEQFF. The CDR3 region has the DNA TGTGCCAGCAGCCAAGATCGGAGGACAGGGGACAATGAGCAGTTCTTC.

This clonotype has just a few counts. The CDR3 coding sequence is TGTGCCAGCAGCATCGAGGGGCGGACCTATGGCTACACCTTC. As protein: CASSIEGRTYGYTF. V gene TRBV3-1 combines with J gene TRBJ1-2; D perhaps matches TRBD1 (5 bases). V was shortened by 5 bases and J by 4 bases, with 14 bases between the two germline ends. The germline gives CDR1 LGHDT, CDR2 YNNKEL (reference sequence). CDR3 length: 14 amino acids.

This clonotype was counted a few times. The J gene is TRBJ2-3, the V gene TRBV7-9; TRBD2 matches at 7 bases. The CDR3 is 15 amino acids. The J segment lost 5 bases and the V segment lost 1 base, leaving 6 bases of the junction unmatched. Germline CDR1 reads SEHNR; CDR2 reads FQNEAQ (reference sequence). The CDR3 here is CASSLGGTNKDTQYF. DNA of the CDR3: TGTGCCAGCAGCTTAGGGGGGACTAACAAAGATACGCAGTATTTT.

CDR3 sequence (DNA): TGCAGCGTTGAAGATCCCGGGGGGGCGAGAGTCTCAGATACGCAGTATTTT. This codes for CSVEDPGGARVSDTQYF. The chain couples TRBV29-1 to TRBJ2-3, with 8 bases fitting TRBD2. V lost 0 bases and J lost 4; bases outside the gene matches: 12. CDR1 and CDR2 from the germline V gene are SQVTM and ANQGSEA. The CDR3 is 17 amino acids.

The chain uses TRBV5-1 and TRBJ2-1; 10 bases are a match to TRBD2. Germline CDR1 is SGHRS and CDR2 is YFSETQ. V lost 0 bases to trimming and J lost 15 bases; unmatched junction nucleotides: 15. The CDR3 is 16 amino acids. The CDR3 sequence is CASSLAPASGSVNGFF. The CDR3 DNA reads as TGCGCCAGCAGCTTGGCCCCCGCTAGCGGGAGTGTAAATGGGTTCTTC.

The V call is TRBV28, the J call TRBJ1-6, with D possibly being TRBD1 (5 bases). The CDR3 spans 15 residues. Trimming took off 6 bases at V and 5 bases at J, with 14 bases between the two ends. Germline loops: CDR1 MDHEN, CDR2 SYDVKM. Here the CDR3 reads CASSLFGRDNSPLHF. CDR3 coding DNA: TGTGCCAGCAGCCTCTTCGGCAGGGATAATTCACCCCTCCACTTT.

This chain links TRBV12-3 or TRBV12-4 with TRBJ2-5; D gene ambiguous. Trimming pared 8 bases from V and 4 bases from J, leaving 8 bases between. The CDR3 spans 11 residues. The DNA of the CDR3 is TGTGCCAGCGGGATAGTAGAGACCCAGTACTTC. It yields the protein CASGIVETQYF.

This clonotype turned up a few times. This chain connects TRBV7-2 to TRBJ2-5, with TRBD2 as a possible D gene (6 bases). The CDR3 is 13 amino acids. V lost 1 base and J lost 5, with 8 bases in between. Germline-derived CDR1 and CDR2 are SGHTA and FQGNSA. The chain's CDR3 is CASSLVGGETQYF. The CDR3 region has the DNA TGTGCCAGCAGCTTAGTTGGGGGGGAGACCCAGTACTTC.

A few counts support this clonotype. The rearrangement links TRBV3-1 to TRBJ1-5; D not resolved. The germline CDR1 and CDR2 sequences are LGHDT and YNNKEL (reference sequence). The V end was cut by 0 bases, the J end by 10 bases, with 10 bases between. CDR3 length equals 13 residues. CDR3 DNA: TGTGCCAGCAGCCAAGATGAGGTAGGACCCCAGCATTTT. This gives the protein CASSQDEVGPQHF. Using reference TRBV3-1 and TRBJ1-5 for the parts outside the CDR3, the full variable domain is DTAVSQTPKYLVTQMGNDKSIKCEQNLGHDTMYWYKQDSKKFLKIMFSYNNKELIINETVPNRFSPKSPDKAHLNLHINSLELGDSAVYFCASSQDEVGPQHFGDGTRLSIL.

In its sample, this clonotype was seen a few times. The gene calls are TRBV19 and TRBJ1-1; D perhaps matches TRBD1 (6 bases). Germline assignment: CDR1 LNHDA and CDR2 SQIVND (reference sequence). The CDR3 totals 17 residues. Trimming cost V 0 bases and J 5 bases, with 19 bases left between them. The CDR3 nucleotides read TGTGCCAGTAGTATAGATCCTCGGAATCCGGGGGCGACTGAAGCTTTCTTT. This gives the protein CASSIDPRNPGATEAFF. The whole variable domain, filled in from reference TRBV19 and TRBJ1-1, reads DGGITQSPKYLFRKEGQNVTLSCEQNLNHDAMYWYRQDPGQGLRLIYYSQIVNDFQKGDIAEGYSVSREKKESFPLTVTSAQKNPTAFYLCASSIDPRNPGATEAFFGQGTRLTVV.

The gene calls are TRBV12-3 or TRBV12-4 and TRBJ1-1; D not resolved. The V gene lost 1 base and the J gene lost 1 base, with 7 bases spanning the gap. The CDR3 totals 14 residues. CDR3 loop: CASSLGGRNTEAFF. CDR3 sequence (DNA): TGTGCCAGCAGTTTAGGAGGGAGGAACACTGAAGCTTTCTTT.

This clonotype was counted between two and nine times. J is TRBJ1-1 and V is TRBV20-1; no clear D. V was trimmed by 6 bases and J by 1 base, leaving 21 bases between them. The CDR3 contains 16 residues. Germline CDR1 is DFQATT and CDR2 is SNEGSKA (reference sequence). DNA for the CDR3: TGCAGTGCAGACCCCATTTTGGGTGGTGGGAACACTGAAGCTTTCTTT. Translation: CSADPILGGGNTEAFF.

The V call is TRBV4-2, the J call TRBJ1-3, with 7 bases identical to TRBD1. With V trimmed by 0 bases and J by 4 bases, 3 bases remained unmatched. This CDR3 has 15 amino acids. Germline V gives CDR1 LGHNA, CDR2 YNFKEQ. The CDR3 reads CASSQDTGAGNTIYF. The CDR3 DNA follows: TGTGCCAGCAGCCAAGATACAGGGGCAGGAAACACCATATATTTT.

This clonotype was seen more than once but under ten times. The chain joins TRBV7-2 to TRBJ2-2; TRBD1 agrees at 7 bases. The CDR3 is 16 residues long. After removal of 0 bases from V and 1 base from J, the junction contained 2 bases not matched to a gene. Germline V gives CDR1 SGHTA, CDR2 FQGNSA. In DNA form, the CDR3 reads TGTGCCAGCAGCTTAGCCGGGACAGTGAACACCGGGGAGCTGTTTTTT. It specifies CASSLAGTVNTGELFF.

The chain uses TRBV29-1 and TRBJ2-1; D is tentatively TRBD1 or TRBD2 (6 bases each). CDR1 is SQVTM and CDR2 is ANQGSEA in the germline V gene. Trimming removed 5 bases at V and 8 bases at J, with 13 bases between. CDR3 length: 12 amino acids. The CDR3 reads CSVQRGVDEQFF. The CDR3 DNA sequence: TGCAGCGTTCAAAGGGGGGTCGATGAGCAGTTCTTC.

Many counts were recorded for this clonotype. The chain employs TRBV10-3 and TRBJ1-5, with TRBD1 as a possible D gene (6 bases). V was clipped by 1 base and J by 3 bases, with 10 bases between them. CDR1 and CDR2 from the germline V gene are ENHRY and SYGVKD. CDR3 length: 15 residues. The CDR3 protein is CAISELGQNNQPQHF. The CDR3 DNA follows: TGTGCCATCAGTGAGTTGGGACAAAACAATCAGCCCCAGCATTTT.

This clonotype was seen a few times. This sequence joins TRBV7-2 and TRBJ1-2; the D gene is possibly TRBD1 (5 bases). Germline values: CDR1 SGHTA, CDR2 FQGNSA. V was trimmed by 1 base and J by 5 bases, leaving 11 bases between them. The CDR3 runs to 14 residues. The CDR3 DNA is TGTGCCAGCAGCTTAGATTTCCAGGGATATGGCTACACCTTC. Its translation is CASSLDFQGYGYTF.

Written as DNA, the CDR3 is TGTGCCAGCAGTTACTCGTTAAAGGGGAATGCCTACGAGCAGTACTTC. It encodes CASSYSLKGNAYEQYF. The V and J genes are TRBV6-5 and TRBJ2-7; tentative D call: TRBD1 (5 bases). CDR1 MNHEY and CDR2 SVGAGI come from the germline V gene. Trimming pared 0 bases from V and 2 bases from J, leaving 14 bases between. This CDR3 has 16 amino acids.

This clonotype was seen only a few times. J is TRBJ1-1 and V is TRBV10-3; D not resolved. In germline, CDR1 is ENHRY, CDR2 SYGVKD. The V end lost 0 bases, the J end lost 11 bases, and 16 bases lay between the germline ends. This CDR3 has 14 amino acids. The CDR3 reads CAISESAPHGRAFF. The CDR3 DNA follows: TGTGCCATCAGTGAGTCGGCACCACACGGTAGGGCTTTCTTT.

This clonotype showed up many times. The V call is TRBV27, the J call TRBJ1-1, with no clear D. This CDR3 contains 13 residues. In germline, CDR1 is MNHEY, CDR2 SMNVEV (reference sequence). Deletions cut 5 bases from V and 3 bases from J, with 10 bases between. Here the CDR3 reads CASSHGGDTEAFF. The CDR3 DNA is TGTGCCAGCAGTCACGGTGGGGACACTGAAGCTTTCTTT.

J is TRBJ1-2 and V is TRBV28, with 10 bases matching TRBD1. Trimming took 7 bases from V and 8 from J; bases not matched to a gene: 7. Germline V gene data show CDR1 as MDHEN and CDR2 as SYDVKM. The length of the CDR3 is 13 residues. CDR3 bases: TGTGCCAGCACCAGACAGGGGGCCCAGGGCTACACCTTC. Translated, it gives CASTRQGAQGYTF.

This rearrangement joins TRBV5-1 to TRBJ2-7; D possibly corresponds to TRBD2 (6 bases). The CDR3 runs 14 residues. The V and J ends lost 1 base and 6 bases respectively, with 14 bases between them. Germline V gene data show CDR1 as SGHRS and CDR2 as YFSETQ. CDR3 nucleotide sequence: TGCGCCAGCAGCTTGACGGGAGCGGCGGCCGAGCAGTACTTC. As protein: CASSLTGAAAEQYF.

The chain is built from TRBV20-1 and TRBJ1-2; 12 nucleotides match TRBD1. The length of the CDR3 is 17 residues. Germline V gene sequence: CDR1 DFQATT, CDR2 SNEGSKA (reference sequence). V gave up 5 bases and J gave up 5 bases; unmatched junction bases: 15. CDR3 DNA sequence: TGCAGTGCTGAGAAAGGGACAGGGGGCGCCTGGGGATATGGCTACACCTTC. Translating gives CSAEKGTGGAWGYGYTF.

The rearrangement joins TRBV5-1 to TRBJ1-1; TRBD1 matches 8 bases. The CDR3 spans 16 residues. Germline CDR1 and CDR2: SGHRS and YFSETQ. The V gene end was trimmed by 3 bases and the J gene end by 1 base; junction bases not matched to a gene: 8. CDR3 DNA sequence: TGCGCCAGCAGCTATTTTCGACAGGGGAAGAACACTGAAGCTTTCTTT. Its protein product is CASSYFRQGKNTEAFF.